This T cell receptor (beta chain) comes out of a study of lymphopenia after photon versus proton radiotherapy. Study-level results: Oligoclonal CD8+ Temra expansion after nadir drove photon patients' diversity drop. Larger post-nadir TCR diversity loss correlated inversely with survival in deceased patients. Authors raise, but do not show, better survival with proton therapy.

Using immunoSEQ multiplex PCR, the repertoire was profiled, and TCRdb retains in-frame clones only, with some absent. The repertoire consists of about 160,000 clones, with about 85% occurring once and the leading ten covering about 4.7%. This CDR3 spans 13 amino acids. The V gene's germline CDR1 is SQVTM and CDR2 ANQGSEA. V was shortened by 6 bases and J by 5 bases, with 15 bases between the two germline ends. With respect to this clone: Its target is unknown.

This specimen was peripheral blood, taken from a patient treated with photon-based radiotherapy. The sequence was obtained from a middle-aged man with gastric cancer. The gene calls are TRBV29-1 and TRBJ2-3; perhaps D is TRBD1 or TRBD2 (6 bases each). In DNA, the CDR3 is TGCAGCGTAGTCACGGGGGCTGGAGATACGCAGTATTTT. Protein product: CSVVTGAGDTQYF.